These 32 T cell receptor beta chains originate from one sample sequenced in a study of identical twins. Via MiXCR, TCRdb re-called the 5' RACE reads, giving one row per CDR3 protein. Of over 200,000 distinct CDR3 sequences listed, around a tenth are singletons. Sequencing used memory (CD45RO+) T cells sorted from blood. All receptors derive from a young woman in good health.

This clonotype was counted only a few times. This chain joins TRBV20-1 and TRBJ1-4; unclear D gene. The germline V gene has CDR1 DFQATT and CDR2 SNEGSKA (reference sequence). The V end was cut by 7 bases, the J end by 6 bases, with 9 bases between. The CDR3 is 11 amino acids. The CDR3 bases are TGCAGTGGGTCCGGAGATGAAAAACTGTTTTTT. Its protein is CSGSGDEKLFF.

There are a few counts of this clonotype. The J gene is TRBJ2-7, the V gene TRBV20-1, with D perhaps matching TRBD2 (5 bases). The V end was cut by 3 bases, the J end by 5 bases, with 14 bases between. The CDR3 runs to 13 residues. Per the germline V gene, CDR1 is DFQATT and CDR2 is SNEGSKA (reference sequence). Here the CDR3 reads CSASSSGRDEQYF. DNA for the CDR3: TGCAGTGCTAGTTCGAGCGGCAGAGACGAGCAGTACTTC.

The chain has TRBV6-1 and TRBJ2-5, with 10 bases lining up with TRBD2. CDR1 MNHNS and CDR2 SASEGT come from the germline V gene. This CDR3 region has 13 residues. With V trimmed by 7 bases and J by 4 bases, 3 bases remained unmatched. This CDR3 is CASTIAGGETQYF. The CDR3 DNA reads as TGTGCCAGCACGATAGCGGGAGGAGAGACCCAGTACTTC.

This clonotype showed up just a few times. This chain uses TRBV21-1 with TRBJ2-1; TRBD2, the table's D call, lacks a check against the DNA. TRBV21-1 is a pseudogene. The CDR3 runs 15 residues. The CDR3 DNA follows: TGTGCCAGCAGCAAAGAGAGCGGACTATTCAATGAGCAGTTCTTC. This sequence encodes CASSKESGLFNEQFF.

Only a few counts were recorded for this clonotype. This chain connects TRBV12-3 or TRBV12-4 to TRBJ2-2; TRBD2 agrees at 8 bases. Trimming at V came to 6 bases and at J to 9 bases, leaving 9 bases not matched to a gene. The CDR3 spans 14 residues. CDR3 protein: CASRLRSGGRELFF. The CDR3 coding sequence is TGTGCCAGCAGGTTAAGGAGCGGGGGCCGGGAGCTGTTTTTT.

Many counts were recorded for this clonotype. J is TRBJ2-1 and V is TRBV12-3 or TRBV12-4; D possibly corresponds to TRBD1 (5 bases). Trimming pared 10 bases from V and 6 bases from J, leaving 19 bases between. The CDR3 loop spans 14 amino acids. For the CDR3, the DNA is TGTGCCAACAAGGGGTTGTCGATTGTCAATGAGCAGTTCTTC. As protein: CANKGLSIVNEQFF.

This clonotype was counted many times. This chain connects TRBV5-1 to TRBJ1-4; D is ambiguous. Trimming removed 1 base at V and 5 bases at J, with 12 bases between. The CDR3 has 15 residues. In germline, CDR1 is SGHRS, CDR2 YFSETQ. The CDR3 loop reads CASSLLGGGNEKLFF. Here the CDR3 DNA reads TGCGCCAGCAGCTTGTTGGGCGGAGGAAATGAAAAACTGTTTTTT.

The chain joins TRBV2 to TRBJ2-1, with 10 bases aligning to TRBD2. Germline V gene sequence: CDR1 SNHLY, CDR2 FYNNEI. This CDR3 region has 13 residues. Losses at the gene ends were 8 bases for V and 9 bases for J; bases not matched to a gene: 7. The CDR3 sequence is CASSQRGGVEQFF. In DNA, the CDR3 is TGTGCCAGCTCCCAGCGGGGGGGCGTTGAGCAGTTCTTC.

This rearrangement joins TRBV4-2 to TRBJ2-7; possible D gene TRBD1, 7 bases. The V end lost 3 bases, the J end lost 5 bases, and 11 bases lay between the germline ends. CDR1 is LGHNA and CDR2 is YNFKEQ in the germline V gene. This CDR3 has 13 amino acids. CDR3: CASSQARGDEQYF. CDR3 in DNA: TGTGCCAGCAGCCAGGCCAGGGGGGACGAGCAGTACTTC.

This clonotype was picked up many times. The DNA is omitted, as the CDR3 cannot be located on it reliably, and the CDR3 follows TCRdb's listing. V gene TRBV12-3 or TRBV12-4 combines with J gene TRBJ2-1; the table's D call TRBD1 went unverified against the DNA. The CDR3 is 13 amino acids in total, end residues counted. The CDR3 loop is CASSSSGLNEQFF.

This clonotype was seen more than once but under ten times. The gene calls are TRBV2 and TRBJ1-1, with D perhaps TRBD1 (6 bases). CDR1 and CDR2 from the germline V gene are SNHLY and FYNNEI. V was trimmed by 6 bases and J by 11 bases, leaving 13 bases between them. The CDR3 is 11 amino acids. The CDR3 nucleotides are TGTGCCAGCAGCTTCCAGGGGATTGCTTTCTTT. Residues: CASSFQGIAFF.

The sample holds a few counts of this clonotype. This chain uses TRBV5-8 with TRBJ2-1; the D is unclear. Germline V gives CDR1 SGHTS, CDR2 YDEGEE. Trimming took 0 bases from V and 9 from J, leaving 7 bases between them. CDR3 size: 12 residues. The CDR3: CASSLVSSEQFF. Written as DNA, the CDR3 is TGTGCCAGCAGCTTGGTATCTAGTGAGCAGTTCTTC.

This clonotype was counted at least ten times. V is TRBV12-5 and J is TRBJ2-7; TRBD1 matches at 7 bases. Unmatched junction bases numbered 4, after V lost 5 bases and J lost 3 bases. In germline, CDR1 is LGHNT, CDR2 FRNRAP. CDR3 length equals 13 residues. The CDR3 loop is CASGADRDYEQYF. CDR3 DNA sequence: TGTGCTAGTGGTGCCGACAGGGACTACGAGCAGTACTTC. Combining the CDR3 with reference TRBV12-5 and TRBJ2-7 gives the whole variable domain DARVTQTPRHKVTEMGQEVTMRCQPILGHNTVFWYRQTMMQGLELLAYFRNRAPLDDSGMPKDRFSAEMPDATLATLKIQPSEPRDSAVYFCASGADRDYEQYFGPGTRLTVT.

In nucleotides, the CDR3 is TGTGCCAGCAGCCCGAGACTTCGCGGGGAGACCCAGTACTTC. It specifies CASSPRLRGETQYF. The rearrangement uses TRBV7-8 and TRBJ2-5, with D perhaps matching TRBD2 (5 bases). V was shortened by 5 bases and J by 5 bases, with 15 bases between the two germline ends. Germline CDR1 and CDR2: SGHVS and FQNEAQ. This CDR3 region has 14 residues.

This clonotype was seen a few times. The chain combines TRBV11-2 with TRBJ2-3; TRBD2 matches at 10 bases. The CDR3 consists of 16 residues. V gave up 5 bases and J gave up 0 bases; unmatched junction bases: 5. Per the germline V gene, CDR1 is SGHAT and CDR2 is FQNNGV. The CDR3 nucleotides are TGTGCCAGCAGCCCAACTAGCGGGGTCAGCACAGATACGCAGTATTTT. Translated: CASSPTSGVSTDTQYF.

Many counts were recorded for this clonotype. V gene TRBV7-2 combines with J gene TRBJ2-3; D is ambiguous. V was trimmed by 1 base and J by 0 bases, leaving 8 bases between them. CDR1 and CDR2 (germline): SGHTA, FQGNSA. The CDR3 is 15 amino acids. The CDR3 region is CASSLETASTDTQYF. The DNA for the CDR3 is TGTGCCAGCAGCTTAGAAACGGCTAGCACAGATACGCAGTATTTT. The full variable domain, rest sourced from reference TRBV7-2 and TRBJ2-3, is GAGVSQSPSNKVTEKGKDVELRCDPISGHTALYWYRQSLGQGLEFLIYFQGNSAPDKSGLPSDRFSAERTGGSVSTLTIQRTQQEDSAVYLCASSLETASTDTQYFGPGTRLTVL.

This clonotype was seen only a few times. V usage is TRBV7-8 and J usage is TRBJ1-1; D unresolved. Germline lookup yields CDR1 SGHVS and CDR2 FQNEAQ. This CDR3 is 11 amino acids long. V was clipped by 5 bases and J by 11 bases, with 12 bases between them. The CDR3 sequence: CASSLDSSAFF. CDR3 bases: TGTGCCAGCAGCCTAGACTCTTCCGCTTTCTTT.

The chain carries TRBV7-6 and TRBJ1-5; tentative D call: TRBD1 (5 bases). The V and J ends lost 5 bases and 11 bases respectively, with 19 bases between them. CDR1 is SGHVS, CDR2 FNYEAQ, per germline. This CDR3 contains 14 residues. The chain's CDR3 is CASSPGTGGLTQHF. CDR3 nucleotide sequence: TGTGCCAGCAGCCCTGGGACGGGTGGGTTGACCCAGCATTTT.

The rearrangement links TRBV12-3 or TRBV12-4 to TRBJ1-3; D remains unclear. This CDR3 is built from 15 residues. The V gene lost 3 bases and the J gene lost 1 base, with 10 bases spanning the gap. The CDR3 region is CASSFLQRSGNTIYF. Here the CDR3 DNA reads TGTGCCAGCAGTTTCTTACAGAGGTCTGGAAACACCATATATTTT.

This chain joins TRBV6-1 and TRBJ2-3, with 12 bases that match TRBD2. This CDR3 region has 17 residues. CDR1 and CDR2 (germline): MNHNS, SASEGT. The V and J ends lost 4 bases and 3 bases, in that order; junction bases with no gene match: 8. The CDR3 protein is CASSAHPTSGGTDTQYF. The CDR3 nucleotides read TGTGCCAGCAGTGCGCACCCGACTAGCGGGGGAACAGATACGCAGTATTTT.

In its sample, this clonotype was seen a few times. The rearrangement joins TRBV6-5 to TRBJ1-1; D is uncertain. The length of the CDR3 is 15 residues. V gave up 2 bases and J gave up 0 bases, with 10 bases separating them. CDR1 and CDR2 (germline): MNHEY, SVGAGI. The CDR3 bases are TGTGCCAGCAGTTACATCCAAACGGTGAACACTGAAGCTTTCTTT. It translates to CASSYIQTVNTEAFF.

This chain links TRBV12-3 or TRBV12-4 with TRBJ1-2; D is uncertain. This CDR3 contains 15 residues. Trimming stripped 0 bases from V and 4 bases from J, with 12 bases between. The CDR3 sequence: CASSLADRLSYGYTF. For the CDR3, the DNA is TGTGCCAGCAGTTTAGCGGACCGGCTTTCCTATGGCTACACCTTC.

This clonotype has a handful of counts. The chain recombines TRBV12-5 with TRBJ2-7; 12 positions match TRBD2. The CDR3 spans 17 residues. The ends lost 1 base at V and 3 bases at J; junction bases unmatched: 7. The V gene's germline CDR1 is LGHNT and CDR2 FRNRAP. The CDR3 here is CASGLALPGLAGYEQYF. For the CDR3, the DNA is TGTGCTAGTGGTTTGGCCCTACCGGGACTAGCGGGCTACGAGCAGTACTTC.

A few counts support this clonotype. V is TRBV9 and J is TRBJ1-1; no reliable D call. Germline V gene lookup returns CDR1 SGDLS and CDR2 YYNGEE. Between the trimmed V and J ends, which lost 4 bases and 7 bases, there was a span of 11 bases. The CDR3 length is 12 residues. In nucleotides, the CDR3 is TGTGCCAGCAGCCCGTTGGAACGTGAAGCTTTCTTT. Residues: CASSPLEREAFF.

This clonotype was recorded only once. A read error may be the cause here, since a much bigger clone is one base away. The V and J genes are TRBV3-1 and TRBJ2-3; TRBD2 aligns across 8 bases. Germline assignment: CDR1 LGHDT and CDR2 YNNKEL (reference sequence). The CDR3 loop spans 17 amino acids. CDR3 residues: CVSSQASSGGSTDTQYF. In nucleotides, the CDR3 is TGTGTCAGCAGCCAAGCCTCGTCGGGGGGGAGCACAGATACGCAGTATTTT.

The chain employs TRBV3-1 and TRBJ2-1, with 8 bases aligning to TRBD2. Germline CDR1 reads LGHDT; CDR2 reads YNNKEL (reference sequence). The junction had 11 bases not matched to a gene; V was cut back by 4 bases and J by 6 bases. CDR3 length: 16 amino acids. CDR3 sequence: CASSRPPGLALNEQFF. The CDR3 DNA sequence: TGTGCCAGCAGCCGTCCCCCCGGACTAGCCCTCAATGAGCAGTTCTTC.

This clonotype has ten or more counts. The chain combines TRBV7-9 with TRBJ2-2; no clear D gene. V gave up 2 bases and J gave up 4 bases, with 8 bases separating them. Germline V gene data show CDR1 as SEHNR and CDR2 as FQNEAQ (reference sequence). This CDR3 has 14 residues. DNA of the CDR3: TGTGCCAGCAGCTTAATGAACCCCACCGGGGAGCTGTTTTTT. This translates into CASSLMNPTGELFF.

V and J are TRBV3-1 and TRBJ2-3; D is possibly TRBD2 (6 bases). CDR1 is LGHDT, CDR2 YNNKEL, per germline (reference sequence). The V end lost 2 bases, the J end lost 2 bases, and 8 bases lay between the germline ends. CDR3 length: 14 amino acids. The CDR3 DNA follows: TGTGCCAGCAGCCAACGGGGGTCCACAGATACGCAGTATTTT. It translates to CASSQRGSTDTQYF.

This clonotype was observed at least ten times. The rearrangement joins TRBV3-1 to TRBJ1-1; D uncertain. V was clipped by 0 bases and J by 5 bases, with 4 bases between them. Germline V gives CDR1 LGHDT, CDR2 YNNKEL (reference sequence). The CDR3 has 12 amino acids. In DNA form, the CDR3 reads TGTGCCAGCAGCCAAGATAGGACTGAAGCTTTCTTT. Translated, it gives CASSQDRTEAFF.

This clonotype was detected a few times. The chain recombines TRBV20-1 with TRBJ2-2, with D possibly TRBD1 on 7 matching bases. Trimming shortened V by 0 bases and J by 5 bases, and 16 bases separated the two germline ends. This CDR3 contains 16 residues. Germline V gives CDR1 DFQATT, CDR2 SNEGSKA (reference sequence). CDR3 loop: CSAREETGAGTGELFF. The CDR3 nucleotides read TGCAGTGCTAGAGAAGAAACAGGGGCGGGAACCGGGGAGCTGTTTTTT.

A few counts support this clonotype. V gene TRBV20-1 combines with J gene TRBJ1-2; no clear D gene. The CDR3 totals 12 residues. V was clipped by 3 bases and J by 4 bases, with 9 bases between them. The germline V gene encodes CDR1 DFQATT and CDR2 SNEGSKA (reference sequence). CDR3 protein: CSASRARYGYTF. The CDR3 nucleotides read TGCAGTGCTAGTAGAGCCCGCTATGGCTACACCTTC.

This clonotype has a handful of counts. The chain carries TRBV9 and TRBJ2-2, with D possibly matching TRBD1 (6 bases). Trimming took off 7 bases at V and 6 bases at J, with 13 bases between the two ends. This CDR3 has 13 residues. Germline V lookup: CDR1 SGDLS, CDR2 YYNGEE. The CDR3 loop is CASENRASGELFF. The CDR3, as DNA: TGTGCCAGCGAAAACAGGGCTTCCGGGGAGCTGTTTTTT.